Described below is a single T cell receptor (beta chain) sequence and its context. This sample was taken from a study of T-cell memory formation after mild COVID-19. In the study overall: In these data, TCR clusters were largely donor specific.

TCRdb re-derived calls from the 5' RACE reads in MiXCR, one entry per CDR3 protein. The table records 560,000 or so distinct CDR3 sequences, 17% of them present only once. V dropped 1 base and J dropped 7 bases, with 4 bases sitting between them. The CDR3 is 12 residues long. The germline gives CDR1 SEHNR, CDR2 FQNEAQ (reference sequence). The sequenced sample was PBMCs or a T cell subset sorted from them (not recorded which). The origin of this receptor is an adult woman who had mild COVID-19 (a few samples of this study predate the infection). Cell type and time point are not known. The chain carries TRBV7-9 and TRBJ2-2; no firm D call. The DNA for the CDR3 is TGTGCCAGCAGCTTAGAGATCGGGGAGCTGTTTTTT. Translated, it gives CASSLEIGELFF.